A single sample is the source of the 16 T cell receptor beta chains below, sequenced in a study of blood T cells in healthy people across ages. Through a sample-barcoded 5' primer and a J-beta primer mix, a second PCR was run for roughly 6 to 12 cycles. TCRdb reprocessed the 5' RACE reads via MiXCR and lists one record per CDR3 protein. The sample lists about 290,000 distinct CDR3 sequences; 25% to 30% were seen once. Sequencing input: blood. The receptor set was obtained from an older woman in good health.

This clonotype was seen more than once but under ten times. The rearrangement uses TRBV12-3 or TRBV12-4 and TRBJ1-2, with 7 nucleotides matching TRBD1. Trimming at V came to 2 bases and at J to 12 bases, leaving 15 bases not matched to a gene. The CDR3 extends over 15 amino acids. The CDR3 nucleotides are TGTGCCAGCAGTTTATGGGGGGACAGAGCGGGCGGCCACACCTTC. Its protein is CASSLWGDRAGGHTF.

This clonotype is a singleton in its sample. The CDR3 DNA reads as TGCAGTGCCCCTATAGCGGGAGGAGCCAAAAACATTCAGTACTTC. This encodes CSAPIAGGAKNIQYF. The rearrangement links TRBV20-1 to TRBJ2-4, with TRBD2 matching over 10 bases. The germline CDR1 and CDR2 sequences are DFQATT and SNEGSKA (reference sequence). CDR3 size: 15 residues. V shed 6 bases, J shed 0 bases, and the junction held 5 bases outside the gene matches.

Only one count was recorded for this clonotype. The V call is TRBV6-5, the J call TRBJ2-5; D unresolved. TRBJ2-7 matches the DNA end more closely, so the J call is doubtful. This CDR3 is 15 amino acids long. The germline gives CDR1 MNHEY, CDR2 SVGAGI. This CDR3 reads CASSYSMFSSYEQYF. Written as DNA, the CDR3 is TGTGCCAGCAGTTACTCGATGTTCTCTTCCTACGAGCAGTACTTC.

This rearrangement joins TRBV20-1 to TRBJ2-4; D might be TRBD2 (6 bases). The CDR3 runs to 15 residues. V lost 5 bases and J 2 bases, leaving 16 bases between the germline ends. Germline V CDR1 and CDR2: DFQATT, SNEGSKA (reference sequence). CDR3 in amino acids: CSAGGTSGPKNIQYF. For the CDR3, the DNA is TGCAGTGCTGGAGGGACCTCAGGGCCCAAAAACATTCAGTACTTC.

This clonotype was observed a few times. This chain connects TRBV7-2 to TRBJ2-3, with 10 bases aligning to TRBD1. The V gene end was trimmed by 5 bases and the J gene end by 7 bases; junction bases not matched to a gene: 6. CDR1 and CDR2 from the germline V gene are SGHTA and FQGNSA. This CDR3 has 14 amino acids. The CDR3 loop is CASSVGTGVNTQYF. The CDR3 DNA reads as TGTGCCAGCAGCGTCGGGACAGGGGTAAATACGCAGTATTTT.

This clonotype was found a few times. The chain has TRBV7-6 and TRBJ2-3; D possibly corresponds to TRBD2 (5 bases). This CDR3 is built from 16 residues. V lost 6 bases to trimming and J lost 1 base, with 17 bases between them. The V gene's germline CDR1 is SGHVS and CDR2 FNYEAQ. As DNA, the CDR3 is TGTGCCAGCAGACGGGGTGGGCCCCCACGCACAGATACGCAGTATTTT. As protein: CASRRGGPPRTDTQYF.

This clonotype was counted between two and nine times. V usage is TRBV5-1 and J usage is TRBJ2-2, with a possible D match to TRBD1 (6 bases). This CDR3 has 14 amino acids. Germline-derived CDR1 and CDR2 are SGHRS and YFSETQ. The V end lost 7 bases, the J end lost 1 base, and 11 bases lay between the germline ends. The chain's CDR3 is CASRGQMNTGELFF. DNA of the CDR3: TGCGCCAGCCGGGGACAAATGAACACCGGGGAGCTGTTTTTT.

The chain joins TRBV4-2 to TRBJ2-1, with 10 bases identical to TRBD2. Germline CDR1 reads LGHNA; CDR2 reads YNFKEQ. This CDR3 is built from 15 residues. The V gene end was trimmed by 4 bases and the J gene end by 7 bases; junction bases not matched to a gene: 7. CDR3 DNA: TGTGCCAGCAGCCTTCCGGGACTAGCGCGGAATGAGCAGTTCTTC. Translation: CASSLPGLARNEQFF.

This clonotype showed up just once. This sequence joins TRBV2 and TRBJ1-6; D is undetermined. The length of the CDR3 is 13 residues. With 10 bases removed from V and 10 bases from J, the gap between germline ends came to 17 bases. Germline values: CDR1 SNHLY, CDR2 FYNNEI. For the CDR3, the DNA is TGTGCCAACAAAAAGTTCGTAGAATCACCCCTCCACTTT. Translating it yields CANKKFVESPLHF.

There are a few counts of this clonotype. This chain uses TRBV25-1 with TRBJ2-1; the D gene is possibly TRBD1 (6 bases). This CDR3 is 16 amino acids long. The V end was cut by 5 bases, the J end by 5 bases, with 19 bases between. Germline loops: CDR1 MGHDK, CDR2 SYGVNS. CDR3 nucleotides: TGTGCCAGCAGTCCCACAGAAGGGGGAAAGGACAATGAGCAGTTCTTC. Amino acids: CASSPTEGGKDNEQFF. The complete variable domain, with remaining parts taken from reference TRBV25-1 and TRBJ2-1, reads EADIYQTPRYLVIGTGKKITLECSQTMGHDKMYWYQQDPGMELHLIHYSYGVNSTEKGDLSSESTVSRIRTEHFPLTLESARPSHTSQYLCASSPTEGGKDNEQFFGPGTRLTVL.

This clonotype has just a few counts. The chain combines TRBV9 with TRBJ1-3, with a weak D call TRBD1 (5 bases). The CDR3 is made up of 15 amino acids. The V gene lost 4 bases and the J gene lost 0 bases, with 11 bases spanning the gap. Germline V CDR1 and CDR2: SGDLS, YYNGEE. CDR3 DNA sequence: TGTGCCAGCAGCCATGACAGCAACTCTGGAAACACCATATATTTT. It is translated as CASSHDSNSGNTIYF.

This clonotype was observed a handful of times. Sequence at one end of the junction differs from germline and may be a read error. V is TRBV6-1 and J is TRBJ1-4; D remains unclear. This CDR3 comprises 13 residues. CDR1 and CDR2 (germline): MNHNS, SASEGT. CDR3 in amino acids: CASSRAGNEKLVF. The CDR3 nucleotides read TGTGCCAGCAGCCGGGCCGGGAATGAAAAACTGGTTTTT.

The V call is TRBV9, the J call TRBJ2-5; 11 positions agree with TRBD2. This CDR3 is built from 16 residues. Germline CDR1 SGDLS, CDR2 YYNGEE. Trimming at V came to 4 bases and at J to 4 bases, leaving 9 bases not matched to a gene. CDR3 coding DNA: TGTGCCAGCAGCCTCAGCTTCGGACTAGCGGGAGAGACCCAGTACTTC. Its protein is CASSLSFGLAGETQYF.

The DNA for the CDR3 is TGTGCCAGCAGTTACTCCGGACTTGGACAGGGCCAGAATCAGCCCCAGCATTTT. Protein product: CASSYSGLGQGQNQPQHF. This rearrangement joins TRBV6-5 to TRBJ1-5; TRBD1 matches at 8 bases. This CDR3 spans 18 amino acids. The V gene end was trimmed by 0 bases and the J gene end by 4 bases; junction bases not matched to a gene: 11. Germline CDR1 is MNHEY and CDR2 is SVGAGI.

This clonotype has only a few counts. The V and J genes are TRBV6-2 or TRBV6-3 and TRBJ2-6; 7 nucleotides agree with TRBD1. The CDR3 has 15 amino acids. Trimming removed 8 bases from V and 2 bases from J; junction bases left unmatched: 6. CDR1 and CDR2 from the germline V gene are MNHEY and SVGEGT. This chain's CDR3 is CASVNRGAGANVLTF. As DNA, the CDR3 is TGTGCCAGCGTGAACAGGGGTGCTGGGGCCAACGTCCTGACTTTC.

Details on this clonotype: One end of the junction varies from germline; a read error may be responsible. The V call is TRBV12-3 or TRBV12-4, the J call TRBJ1-4; D perhaps matches TRBD1 (5 bases). The CDR3 consists of 13 residues. The CDR3 region has the DNA TGTGTCAGCACCTGGGACGCTGGGGGAAAACTGTTTTTT. Its translation: CVSTWDAGGKLFF.